A selection of T cell receptor beta chains follows, all from one sample in a study of post-analysis software for immune sequencing data. From the PCR reads, TCRdb called clonotypes with MiXCR, one entry per CDR3 protein. The table shows roughly 800,000 distinct CDR3 sequences, with approximately 30% occurring only once. Input material: blood. The source is a girl under 18 with multiple sclerosis. Both conserved end residues are part of each CDR3. A D gene is named only where the DNA matches it firmly. Where a row states a size, it is once, few, many or the class of an expanded clone; other rows omit it.

CASSQYRQTSPLHF TGTGCCAGCAGCCAATACCGCCAAACTTCACCCCTCCACTTT NA TRBJ1-6 14 NA TRBV14
CASTTSSGRALWNEQFF TGCGCCAGCACCACATCTAGCGGGAGGGCACTTTGGAATGAGCAGTTCTTC NA TRBJ2-1 17 TRBD2 TRBV5-1
CATSDLGQGTDTQYF TGTGCCACCAGTGATTTGGGACAGGGAACAGATACGCAGTATTTT few TRBJ2-3 15 TRBD1 TRBV24-1
CVSSQGDVGGQYF TGTGTCAGCAGCCAGGGGGACGTCGGGGGGCAGTACTTC NA TRBJ2-7 13 NA TRBV5-5
CASSPDSNTGELFF TGCGCCAGCAGTCCGGATTCGAACACCGGGGAGCTGTTTTTT NA TRBJ2-2 14 NA TRBV5-1
CASSEEAGSPETQYF TGTGCCAGCAGTGAAGAAGCAGGTTCCCCAGAGACCCAGTACTTC NA TRBJ2-5 15 NA TRBV2
CSASRTTYGAYEQYF TGCAGTGCTTCGCGAACGACTTATGGGGCCTACGAGCAGTACTTC few TRBJ2-7 15 NA TRBV20-1
CASSLAQGTQETQYF TGTGCCAGCAGTTTAGCCCAAGGGACCCAAGAGACCCAGTACTTC NA TRBJ2-5 15 NA TRBV12-3/TRBV12-4
CASSLSGGKDEQYF TGTGCCAGCAGCTTATCGGGGGGGAAGGACGAGCAGTACTTC few TRBJ2-7 14 TRBD2 TRBV7-2
CSAKLGVWRGTEAFF TGCAGTGCAAAACTGGGCGTTTGGAGGGGCACTGAAGCTTTCTTT NA TRBJ1-1 15 NA TRBV20-1